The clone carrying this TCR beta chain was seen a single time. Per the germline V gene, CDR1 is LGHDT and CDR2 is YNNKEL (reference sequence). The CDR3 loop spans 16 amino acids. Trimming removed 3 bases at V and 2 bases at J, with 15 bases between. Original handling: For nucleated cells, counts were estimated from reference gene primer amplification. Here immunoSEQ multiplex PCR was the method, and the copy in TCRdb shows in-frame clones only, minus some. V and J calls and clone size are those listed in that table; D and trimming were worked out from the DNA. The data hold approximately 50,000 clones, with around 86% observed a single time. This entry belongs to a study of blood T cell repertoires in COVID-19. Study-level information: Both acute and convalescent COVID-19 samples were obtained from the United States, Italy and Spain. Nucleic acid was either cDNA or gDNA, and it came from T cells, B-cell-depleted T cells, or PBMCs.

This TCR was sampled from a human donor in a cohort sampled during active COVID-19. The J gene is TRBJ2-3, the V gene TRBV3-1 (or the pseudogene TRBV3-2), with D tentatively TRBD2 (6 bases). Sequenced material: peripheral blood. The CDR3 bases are TGTGCCAGCAGCCAGCTGAGGGACTCCTACACAGATACGCAGTATTTT. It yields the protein CASSQLRDSYTDTQYF.